A single sample gave rise to the 26 T cell receptor beta chains below, sequenced in a study of vaccination and CD4 T cells after COVID-19. Their cognate antigens are unknown. With the Oncomine TCR Beta short-read assay, DNA from cultured CD4+ T cells was sequenced. TCRdb re-called the PCR reads through MiXCR, storing one row per CDR3 protein. The table shows over 14,000 distinct CDR3 sequences, with 55% to 60% occurring only once. Treatment indicated: approximately 9-day PBMC culture with coronavirus spike peptide pools or control peptides (ViraFEST assay). The sequenced material came from CD4+ T cells from blood, cultured in vitro. The source of these receptors is a human donor who had recovered from COVID-19.

This chain links TRBV6-5 with TRBJ2-1; 7 positions agree with TRBD2. This CDR3 is built from 17 residues. Trimming took 0 bases from V and 1 from J; bases not matched to a gene: 6. CDR1 is MNHEY, CDR2 SVGAGI, per germline. In DNA, the CDR3 is TGTGCCAGCAGTTACTCCGCTAGCGGAGGGTCCTACAATGAGCAGTTCTTC. It yields the protein CASSYSASGGSYNEQFF.

This chain connects TRBV2 to TRBJ2-6, with TRBD2 as a possible D gene (6 bases). Germline lookup yields CDR1 SNHLY and CDR2 FYNNEI. This CDR3 comprises 15 residues. Trimming pared 6 bases from V and 1 base from J, leaving 10 bases between. CDR3: CASRAGFSGANVLTF. In DNA form, the CDR3 reads TGTGCCAGCAGGGCGGGATTTTCTGGGGCCAACGTCCTGACTTTC.

The sample holds a few counts of this clonotype. V is TRBV6-2 or TRBV6-3 and J is TRBJ2-4, with 7 bases lining up with TRBD1. Germline CDR1 reads MNHEY; CDR2 reads SVGEGT. The CDR3 runs to 15 residues. The junction had 5 bases not matched to a gene; V was cut back by 5 bases and J by 1 base. CDR3 DNA: TGTGCCAGCAGTACGACAGGGTTGGCCAAAAACATTCAGTACTTC. Translating it yields CASSTTGLAKNIQYF.

V usage is TRBV20-1 and J usage is TRBJ2-1; D gene unclear. CDR1 and CDR2 (germline): DFQATT, SNEGSKA (reference sequence). Between the trimmed V and J ends, which lost 3 bases and 8 bases, there was a span of 17 bases. CDR3 length: 14 residues. CDR3 protein: CSARVPTRSHEQFF. The CDR3 bases are TGCAGTGCTAGGGTTCCCACGCGGTCCCATGAGCAGTTCTTC.

DNA of the CDR3: TGTGCCAGTAGTACGGACAGGAACACCGGGGAGCTGTTTTTT. Translation: CASSTDRNTGELFF. V and J are TRBV19 and TRBJ2-2; the D gene is possibly TRBD1 (6 bases). Trimming shortened V by 4 bases and J by 1 base, and 7 bases separated the two germline ends. The CDR3 runs to 14 residues. From germline, CDR1 is LNHDA and CDR2 SQIVND (reference sequence).

The V and J genes are TRBV20-1 and TRBJ1-6; D is undetermined. The CDR3 runs to 17 residues. V lost 1 base, J lost 0 bases, and 13 bases lay in between. In germline, CDR1 is DFQATT, CDR2 SNEGSKA (reference sequence). The CDR3 sequence: CSARVGIVGSYNSPLHF. The CDR3 nucleotides are TGCAGTGCTAGAGTGGGTATTGTGGGCTCCTATAATTCACCCCTCCACTTT.

The chain carries TRBV27 and TRBJ1-5; TRBD1 aligns across 7 bases. This CDR3 contains 16 residues. J was trimmed by 2 bases and V by 5 bases; bases with no gene match: 9. CDR1 and CDR2 (germline): MNHEY, SMNVEV (reference sequence). The CDR3 is CASSPLYRGGNQPQHF. In nucleotides, the CDR3 is TGTGCCAGCAGTCCCTTATACAGGGGCGGCAATCAGCCCCAGCATTTT.

This clonotype was observed a few times. The chain combines TRBV7-9 with TRBJ1-1, with a tentative D call TRBD1 (5 bases). Germline V gives CDR1 SEHNR, CDR2 FQNEAQ (reference sequence). V shed 5 bases and J shed 10 bases, with 14 bases lying between them. The CDR3 length is 12 residues. CDR3 sequence (DNA): TGTGCCAGCAGCCCGGAGGCAGGGCCAGCTTTCTTT. Protein product: CASSPEAGPAFF.

The J gene is TRBJ1-3, the V gene TRBV2; D remains unclear. This CDR3 region has 16 residues. Trimming stripped 2 bases from V and 8 bases from J, with 19 bases between. Germline V lookup: CDR1 SNHLY, CDR2 FYNNEI. The CDR3 sequence: CASSENHPDLGYTIYF. CDR3 coding DNA: TGTGCCAGCAGTGAAAATCATCCGGACCTTGGGTACACCATATATTTT.

This chain uses TRBV5-5 with TRBJ2-7; D is uncertain. The CDR3 runs to 12 residues. V lost 1 base and J lost 0, with 2 bases in between. Germline lookup yields CDR1 SGHKS and CDR2 YYEKEE (reference sequence). CDR3 DNA sequence: TGTGCCAGCAGCTTGAACTCCTACGAGCAGTACTTC. It specifies CASSLNSYEQYF.

This clonotype is medium-sized in the sample. The chain couples TRBV6-2 or TRBV6-3 to TRBJ2-3, with D possibly being TRBD1 (5 bases). The CDR3 runs to 13 residues. Germline V gene lookup returns CDR1 MNHEY and CDR2 SVGEGT. The V and J ends lost 8 bases and 4 bases respectively, with 13 bases between them. The CDR3 DNA sequence: TGTGCCAGCCGACAGAATGCCCCAGATACGCAGTATTTT. This codes for CASRQNAPDTQYF.

The sample holds a few counts of this clonotype. V gene TRBV7-3 combines with J gene TRBJ2-7; 9 bases are shared with TRBD1. The V gene end was trimmed by 5 bases and the J gene end by 8 bases; junction bases not matched to a gene: 7. Germline V CDR1 and CDR2: SGHTA, FQGTGA. This CDR3 contains 13 residues. The CDR3 region is CASSTQGTGKQYF. CDR3 in DNA: TGTGCCAGCAGCACCCAAGGGACAGGGAAGCAGTACTTC.

This clonotype has more than one count but fewer than ten. The rearrangement joins TRBV20-1 to TRBJ2-3; 11 nucleotides line up with TRBD2. Germline loops: CDR1 DFQATT, CDR2 SNEGSKA (reference sequence). Germline trimming cut 4 bases from V and 4 bases from J; bases unmatched to any gene: 7. This CDR3 spans 15 amino acids. The chain's CDR3 is CSAKRLAGRADTQYF. DNA for the CDR3: TGCAGTGCTAAGAGACTAGCGGGACGTGCAGATACGCAGTATTTT.

V usage is TRBV19 and J usage is TRBJ2-1; D remains ambiguous. Trimming pared 3 bases from V and 6 bases from J, leaving 12 bases between. Germline CDR1 LNHDA, CDR2 SQIVND (reference sequence). The CDR3 extends over 14 amino acids. CDR3 in DNA: TGTGCCAGTAGTATTCCCCCGCTCCGCAATGAGCAGTTCTTC. It is translated as CASSIPPLRNEQFF.

The sample holds a few counts of this clonotype. The CDR3 reads CASRNRQDYGYTF. The CDR3 DNA follows: TGTGCCAGCAGAAACAGGCAGGACTATGGCTACACCTTC. The genes are TRBV6-1 and TRBJ1-2; D may be TRBD1 (5 bases). There are 13 residues in the CDR3. The germline V gene has CDR1 MNHNS and CDR2 SASEGT. Trimming removed 6 bases from V and 3 bases from J, with 11 bases in between.

The chain is built from TRBV6-4 and TRBJ2-2; TRBD1 matches at 8 bases. The CDR3 has 14 residues. Trimming cost V 8 bases and J 3 bases; bases outside gene matches: 5. CDR1 is MRHNA and CDR2 is SNTAGT in the germline V gene. CDR3 DNA sequence: TGTGCCAGCCAGGGACAGGTTGACACCGGGGAGCTGTTTTTT. This sequence encodes CASQGQVDTGELFF.

This chain links TRBV6-2 or TRBV6-3 with TRBJ1-5; 10 bases map to TRBD1. Germline CDR1 MNHEY, CDR2 SVGEGT. J gave up 7 bases and V 5 bases, and 2 bases lay outside the gene matches. This CDR3 has 13 residues. The chain's CDR3 is CASSMDRGQPQHF. The CDR3 nucleotides read TGTGCCAGCAGTATGGACAGGGGGCAGCCCCAGCATTTT.

This clonotype was recorded a few times. J is TRBJ1-6 and V is TRBV6-1, with D unresolved. Germline V gene sequence: CDR1 MNHNS, CDR2 SASEGT. This CDR3 has 15 amino acids. V was cut by 1 base and J by 9 bases, with 13 bases left in between. The CDR3 sequence is CASSEGAAGGSPLHF. DNA of the CDR3: TGTGCCAGCAGTGAAGGTGCCGCTGGAGGTTCACCCCTCCACTTT.

The chain links TRBV24-1 to TRBJ2-1; D is possibly TRBD2 (6 bases). Germline V gene lookup returns CDR1 KGHDR and CDR2 SFDVKD. The CDR3 contains 12 residues. V was pared by 3 bases and J by 9 bases, with 8 bases between. The CDR3 here is CATSDVGGEQFF. The CDR3 DNA follows: TGTGCCACCAGTGATGTGGGGGGTGAGCAGTTCTTC.

This clonotype was seen only a few times. The chain joins TRBV20-1 to TRBJ1-5; TRBD1 agrees at 7 bases. The CDR3 runs to 13 residues. Germline V gene lookup returns CDR1 DFQATT and CDR2 SNEGSKA (reference sequence). V dropped 6 bases and J dropped 7; count of bases not matched to a gene: 9. CDR3: CSANRGVGQPQHF. The CDR3 DNA follows: TGCAGTGCGAACAGGGGTGTCGGACAGCCCCAGCATTTT.

This chain joins TRBV7-8 and TRBJ2-7; no definite D call. The CDR3 has 17 residues. Trimming removed 3 bases at V and 3 bases at J, with 21 bases between. The germline CDR1 and CDR2 sequences are SGHVS and FQNEAQ. The CDR3 here is CASSLNRQLGLRYEQYF. Written as DNA, the CDR3 is TGTGCCAGCAGCTTGAATCGACAACTCGGTCTTCGCTACGAGCAGTACTTC.

This chain joins TRBV20-1 and TRBJ1-5; no clear D gene. Germline values: CDR1 DFQATT, CDR2 SNEGSKA (reference sequence). This CDR3 is 16 amino acids long. V gave up 6 bases and J gave up 7 bases, with 25 bases separating them. The CDR3 is CSADPPPGPREQPQHF. CDR3 DNA: TGCAGTGCGGATCCTCCACCGGGCCCCCGGGAACAGCCCCAGCATTTT.

The CDR3 sequence is CASRSRENTEAFF. The CDR3 DNA reads TGTGCCAGCAGGTCCCGCGAGAACACTGAAGCTTTCTTT. The chain is built from TRBV2 and TRBJ1-1; no clear D. Trimming pared 6 bases from V and 1 base from J, leaving 9 bases between. Germline V CDR1 and CDR2: SNHLY, FYNNEI. This CDR3 has 13 residues.

This rearrangement joins TRBV5-4 to TRBJ1-2; the D gene is possibly TRBD1 (6 bases). Between the trimmed V and J ends, which lost 5 bases and 10 bases, there was a span of 24 bases. The CDR3 has 15 residues. Germline loops: CDR1 SGHNT, CDR2 YYREEE (reference sequence). CDR3 region: CASSPTGGAGSDYTF. The CDR3 region has the DNA TGTGCCAGCAGTCCGACGGGGGGGGCTGGTTCGGACTACACCTTC.

The chain couples TRBV6-4 to TRBJ2-1, with 12 bases identical to TRBD2. The CDR3 length is 16 residues. The V and J ends lost 4 bases and 1 base, in that order; junction bases with no gene match: 2. CDR1 and CDR2 (germline): MRHNA, SNTAGT. CDR3 nucleotide sequence: TGTGCCAGCAGTGCTAGCGGGAGGGCTTCCTACAATGAGCAGTTCTTC. Its translation is CASSASGRASYNEQFF.

V usage is TRBV25-1 and J usage is TRBJ2-2; TRBD1 is a possible D gene (6 bases). Germline CDR1 reads MGHDK; CDR2 reads SYGVNS. The V end was cut by 2 bases, the J end by 3 bases, with 10 bases between. The CDR3 covers 15 residues. The CDR3 nucleotides read TGTGCCAGCAGTGAACAGGGGCTACACACCGGGGAGCTGTTTTTT. This sequence encodes CASSEQGLHTGELFF.